This T cell receptor beta chain was sequenced for a study of shared clonotypes between healthy human individuals. Unmatched junction bases numbered 8, after V lost 3 bases and J lost 2 bases. The CDR3 runs 17 residues. CDR1 KGHSH and CDR2 LQKENI come from the germline V gene. Method: immunoSEQ multiplex PCR; TCRdb's copy keeps in-frame clones and lacks some. The sample carries about 980,000 clones, around three quarters recorded once. J is TRBJ2-3 and V is TRBV18, with 10 bases lining up with TRBD1. The receptor was isolated from a man aged 18-30 years in good health. The sequencing sample was made of memory CD4+ T cells sorted from blood. Subset given: CD45RA-negative fraction. This CDR3 reads CASSPYWTGGITDTQYF. CDR3 coding DNA: TGTGCCAGCTCACCTTATTGGACAGGGGGGATCACAGATACGCAGTATTTT.